This paragraph reports one T cell receptor beta chain. One entry per CDR3 protein, called by TCRdb with MiXCR from the PCR reads. The sample includes 20,000 to 30,000 distinct CDR3 sequences, over 40% of them seen just once. These data come from a study of CD4 and CD8 cells across lung adenocarcinoma regions. The sample comprised CD4+ T cells from the center of a lung tumor. This TCR derives from a male donor with lung adenocarcinoma. The CD4 and CD8 labels of this study may be unreliable.

The CDR3 coding sequence is TGTGCCAGCGGGGCACTTGGGGGCCGGGCCCAGGATACGCAGTACTTC. This sequence encodes CASGALGGRAQDTQYF. The genes are TRBV27 and TRBJ2-5, with a possible D match to TRBD1 (6 bases). V lost 8 bases, J lost 11 bases, and 30 bases lay in between. Looked up from germline, CDR1 is MNHEY and CDR2 is SMNVEV (reference sequence). The length of the CDR3 is 16 residues.